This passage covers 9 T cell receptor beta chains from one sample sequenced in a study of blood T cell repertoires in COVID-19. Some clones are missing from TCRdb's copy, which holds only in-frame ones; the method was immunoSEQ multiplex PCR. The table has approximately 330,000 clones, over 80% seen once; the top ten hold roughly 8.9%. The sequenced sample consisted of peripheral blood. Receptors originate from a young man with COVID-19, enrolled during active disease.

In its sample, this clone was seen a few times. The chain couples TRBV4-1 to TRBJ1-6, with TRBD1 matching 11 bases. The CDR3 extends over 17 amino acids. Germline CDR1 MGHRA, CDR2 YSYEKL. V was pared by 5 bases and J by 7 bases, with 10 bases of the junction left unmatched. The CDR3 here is CASSSGTGGPQNSPLHF. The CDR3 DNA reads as TGCGCCAGCAGCTCGGGGACAGGGGGACCCCAAAATTCACCCCTCCACTTT.

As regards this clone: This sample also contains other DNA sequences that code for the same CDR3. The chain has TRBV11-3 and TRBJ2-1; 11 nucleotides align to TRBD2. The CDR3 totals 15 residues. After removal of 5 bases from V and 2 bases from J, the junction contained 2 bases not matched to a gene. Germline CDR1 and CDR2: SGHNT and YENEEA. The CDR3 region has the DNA TGTGCCAGCAGCCCTAGCGGGGGGACCTACAATGAGCAGTTCTTC. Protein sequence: CASSPSGGTYNEQFF.

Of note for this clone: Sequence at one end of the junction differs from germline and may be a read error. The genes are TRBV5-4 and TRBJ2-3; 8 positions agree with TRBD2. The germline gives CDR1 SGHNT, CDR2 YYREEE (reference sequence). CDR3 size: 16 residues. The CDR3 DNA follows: TGTGCCAGCAGCCTTGGACTAGCCCGACGCACGGATACGCAGTATTTT. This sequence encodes CASSLGLARRTDTQYF.

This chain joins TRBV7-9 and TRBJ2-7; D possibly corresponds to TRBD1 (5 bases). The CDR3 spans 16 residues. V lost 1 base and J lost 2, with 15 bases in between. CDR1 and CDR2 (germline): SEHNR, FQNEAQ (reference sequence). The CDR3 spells CASSLGLGVHPYEQYF. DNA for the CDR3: TGTGCCAGCAGCTTAGGGCTAGGGGTTCACCCCTACGAGCAGTACTTC.

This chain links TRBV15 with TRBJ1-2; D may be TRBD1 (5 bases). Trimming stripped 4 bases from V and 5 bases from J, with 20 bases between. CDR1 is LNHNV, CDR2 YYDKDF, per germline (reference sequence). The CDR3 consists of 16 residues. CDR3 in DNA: TGTGCCACCAGCACCAAAGGGGCAGCAACCTTGTATGGCTACACCTTC. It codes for CATSTKGAATLYGYTF.

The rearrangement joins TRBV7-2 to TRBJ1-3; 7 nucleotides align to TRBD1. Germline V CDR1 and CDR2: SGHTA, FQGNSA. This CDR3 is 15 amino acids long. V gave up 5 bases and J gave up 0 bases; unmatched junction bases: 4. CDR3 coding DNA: TGTGCCAGCAGCCCCTGGACAGGCTCTGGAAACACCATATATTTT. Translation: CASSPWTGSGNTIYF.

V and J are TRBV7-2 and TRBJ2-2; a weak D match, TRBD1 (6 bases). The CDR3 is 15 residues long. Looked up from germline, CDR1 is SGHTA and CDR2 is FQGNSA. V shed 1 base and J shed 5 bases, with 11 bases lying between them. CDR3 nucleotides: TGTGCCAGCAGCTTAGTGACAGGTTCGACCGGGGAGCTGTTTTTT. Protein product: CASSLVTGSTGELFF.

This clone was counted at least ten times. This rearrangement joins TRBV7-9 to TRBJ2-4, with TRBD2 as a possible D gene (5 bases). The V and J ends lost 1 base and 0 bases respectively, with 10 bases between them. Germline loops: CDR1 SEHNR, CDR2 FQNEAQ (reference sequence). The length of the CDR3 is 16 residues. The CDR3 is CASSLGSGIAKNIQYF. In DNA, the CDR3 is TGTGCCAGCAGCTTAGGGAGCGGAATAGCCAAAAACATTCAGTACTTC.

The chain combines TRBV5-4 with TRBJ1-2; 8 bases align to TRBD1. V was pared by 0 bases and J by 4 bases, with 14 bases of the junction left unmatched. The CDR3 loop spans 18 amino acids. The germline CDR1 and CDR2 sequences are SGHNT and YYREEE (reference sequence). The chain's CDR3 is CASSLAAGGRSVGYGYTF. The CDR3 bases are TGTGCCAGCAGCTTGGCGGCAGGGGGCAGAAGTGTGGGCTATGGCTACACCTTC.